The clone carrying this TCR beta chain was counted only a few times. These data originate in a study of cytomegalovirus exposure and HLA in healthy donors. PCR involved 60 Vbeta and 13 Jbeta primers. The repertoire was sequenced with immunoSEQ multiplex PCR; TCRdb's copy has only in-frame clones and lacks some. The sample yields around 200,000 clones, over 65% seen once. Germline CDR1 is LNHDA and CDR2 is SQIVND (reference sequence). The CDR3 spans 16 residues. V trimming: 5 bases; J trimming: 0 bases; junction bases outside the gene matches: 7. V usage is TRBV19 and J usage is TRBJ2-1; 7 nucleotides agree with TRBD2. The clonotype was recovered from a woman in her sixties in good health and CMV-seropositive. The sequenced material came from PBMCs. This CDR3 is CASSDGAGSSYNEQFF. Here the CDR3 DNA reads TGTGCCAGTAGTGACGGAGCGGGGAGCTCCTACAATGAGCAGTTCTTC.